Presented here are 25 T cell receptor beta chains from one specimen sequenced in a study of blood T cell repertoires in COVID-19. Clones were sequenced by immunoSEQ multiplex PCR, and TCRdb holds only the in-frame ones, with some missing. The repertoire consists of roughly 170,000 clones, with around four fifths occurring once and the leading ten covering around 4.3%. Sequencing was done on a sample of PBMCs or T cells enriched from blood (not recorded which). The origin of the receptors is a woman in her fifties or sixties who had recovered from COVID-19.

The genes are TRBV9 and TRBJ1-4; a weak D match, TRBD1 (6 bases). The ends were cut back, 4 bases at V and 8 bases at J, with 15 bases in the middle. Germline-derived CDR1 and CDR2 are SGDLS and YYNGEE. The CDR3 is 14 amino acids. The DNA for the CDR3 is TGTGCCAGCAGCCCCTGGGGGGGGCAGGAAAAACTGTTTTTT. Amino acids: CASSPWGGQEKLFF.

This chain connects TRBV11-2 to TRBJ2-1; 8 nucleotides align to TRBD2. This CDR3 spans 16 amino acids. With 4 bases clipped from V and 0 bases from J, the junction kept 5 bases outside the gene matches. The germline gives CDR1 SGHAT, CDR2 FQNNGV. The CDR3 nucleotides read TGTGCCAGCAGCTGGTTAGGGACTAGCTCCTACAATGAGCAGTTCTTC. It encodes CASSWLGTSSYNEQFF.

The CDR3 nucleotides are TGTGCTAGTGGTTTGGTACCTCTCTTACAGCCTAATCAGCCCCAGCATTTT. Protein sequence: CASGLVPLLQPNQPQHF. This rearrangement joins TRBV12-5 to TRBJ1-5; no clear D gene. The CDR3 spans 17 residues. V dropped 0 bases and J dropped 4 bases, with 16 bases sitting between them. Germline V gene sequence: CDR1 LGHNT, CDR2 FRNRAP.

The rearrangement uses TRBV19 and TRBJ2-1; D possibly corresponds to TRBD2 (5 bases). CDR3 size: 14 residues. Trimming shortened V by 7 bases and J by 2 bases, and 12 bases separated the two germline ends. Germline assignment: CDR1 LNHDA and CDR2 SQIVND (reference sequence). This CDR3 is CASKRGITYNEQFF. The CDR3 DNA is TGTGCCAGTAAGAGAGGGATCACCTACAATGAGCAGTTCTTC.

V and J are TRBV5-5 and TRBJ2-5; the D gene is possibly TRBD1 (6 bases). V lost 0 bases to trimming and J lost 2 bases, with 11 bases between them. CDR1 SGHKS and CDR2 YYEKEE come from the germline V gene (reference sequence). The CDR3 is 15 residues long. CDR3 bases: TGTGCCAGCAGCTTGGGGACAGTGCCACAAGAGACCCAGTACTTC. This translates into CASSLGTVPQETQYF.

As DNA, the CDR3 is TGTGCCAGCAGCTTACAGGGGATCAACTATGGCTACACCTTC. Translation: CASSLQGINYGYTF. The chain carries TRBV7-2 and TRBJ1-2; D perhaps matches TRBD1 (6 bases). CDR1 is SGHTA, CDR2 FQGNSA, per germline. This CDR3 has 14 residues. Trimming shortened V by 2 bases and J by 2 bases, and 9 bases separated the two germline ends.

The rearrangement joins TRBV2 to TRBJ1-1; 8 bases fit TRBD1. Losses at the gene ends were 6 bases for V and 4 bases for J; bases not matched to a gene: 7. The CDR3 runs to 14 residues. CDR1 SNHLY and CDR2 FYNNEI come from the germline V gene. CDR3 region: CASRKQGGATEAFF. Written as DNA, the CDR3 is TGTGCCAGCAGAAAACAGGGGGGAGCCACTGAAGCTTTCTTT.

This chain links TRBV21-1 with TRBJ1-1; the table calls TRBD1, which could not be checked here. TRBV21-1 is a pseudogene. The CDR3 consists of 17 residues. CDR3 amino acids: CASSKAGGQDMNTEAFF. The CDR3 DNA sequence: TGTGCCAGCAGCAAAGCGGGGGGACAGGACATGAACACTGAAGCTTTCTTT.

This clone has only a few counts. V gene TRBV2 combines with J gene TRBJ1-4, with 9 bases fitting TRBD1. The CDR3 is made up of 16 amino acids. The V segment lost 6 bases and the J segment 4 bases; nucleotides outside the gene matches: 9. The V gene's germline CDR1 is SNHLY and CDR2 FYNNEI. CDR3 protein: CASRARTGAHNEKLFF. CDR3 in DNA: TGTGCCAGCAGAGCGAGGACAGGGGCCCATAATGAAAAACTGTTTTTT.

In DNA form, the CDR3 reads TGTGCCAGCAGCTACAGGGGTACGTCCTACGAGCAGTACGTC. Its translation is CASSYRGTSYEQYV. The gene calls are TRBV7-9 and TRBJ2-7, with 7 bases fitting TRBD1. J was trimmed by 1 base and V by 4 bases; bases with no gene match: 4. The CDR3 loop spans 14 amino acids. Germline V CDR1 and CDR2: SEHNR, FQNEAQ (reference sequence).

This sequence joins TRBV2 and TRBJ2-7; 10 bases align to TRBD2. The CDR3 is 15 residues long. The V and J ends lost 5 bases and 4 bases, in that order; junction bases with no gene match: 8. Germline V gene sequence: CDR1 SNHLY, CDR2 FYNNEI. The CDR3 coding sequence is TGTGCCAGCAGTATATCGGGACTAGCGAATTACGAGCAGTACGTC. Translating it yields CASSISGLANYEQYV.

This sequence joins TRBV9 and TRBJ1-2, with TRBD1 matching over 7 bases. The trim removed 4 bases at V and 7 bases at J, leaving 13 bases unmatched. The CDR3 is made up of 15 amino acids. Germline V gene lookup returns CDR1 SGDLS and CDR2 YYNGEE. CDR3 nucleotide sequence: TGTGCCAGCAGCACCCTAGAGACAGGGAGGTCTGGCTACACCTTC. This translates into CASSTLETGRSGYTF.

This chain links TRBV10-3 with TRBJ2-7, with a possible D match to TRBD1 (7 bases). Trimming stripped 11 bases from V and 9 bases from J, with 23 bases between. The CDR3 is 13 residues long. The germline gives CDR1 ENHRY, CDR2 SYGVKD. The CDR3 DNA is TGTGCCTCCCAAGGAGGGCTACAGGGGAGGCAGTACGTC. This encodes CASQGGLQGRQYV.

This CDR3 reads CASSQALTGESYGYTF. DNA for the CDR3: TGCGCCAGCAGCCAAGCCCTGACAGGAGAAAGCTATGGCTACACCTTC. The gene calls are TRBV4-3 and TRBJ1-2; possibly TRBD1 for D (6 bases). Germline lookup yields CDR1 LGHNA and CDR2 YSLEER. The ends were cut back, 1 base at V and 4 bases at J, with 16 bases in the middle. The CDR3 contains 16 residues.

The chain is built from TRBV5-4 and TRBJ1-4; TRBD1 agrees at 9 bases. The CDR3 contains 14 residues. Germline-derived CDR1 and CDR2 are SGHNT and YYREEE (reference sequence). Trimming at V came to 2 bases and at J to 7 bases, leaving 3 bases not matched to a gene. This chain's CDR3 is CASSLQGAVEKLFF. CDR3 bases: TGTGCCAGCAGCTTACAGGGGGCAGTTGAAAAACTGTTTTTT.

V gene TRBV7-2 combines with J gene TRBJ2-1; D uncertain. The germline V gene encodes CDR1 SGHTA and CDR2 FQGNSA. The CDR3 spans 12 residues. Trimming stripped 2 bases from V and 8 bases from J, with 7 bases between. As DNA, the CDR3 is TGTGCCAGCAGCTTAAATAAGCATGAGCAGTTCTTC. Translated, it gives CASSLNKHEQFF.

This CDR3 is CASSYSRTGGGETQYF. In DNA, the CDR3 is TGTGCCAGCAGTTACTCAAGGACAGGGGGAGGAGAGACCCAGTACTTC. This chain uses TRBV6-5 with TRBJ2-5, with TRBD1 matching over 10 bases. Germline CDR1 is MNHEY and CDR2 is SVGAGI. CDR3 length: 16 residues. V gave up 0 bases and J gave up 4 bases; unmatched junction bases: 5.

This rearrangement joins TRBV7-2 to TRBJ2-7; 8 bases line up with TRBD1. V lost 4 bases to trimming and J lost 7 bases; unmatched junction nucleotides: 6. CDR1 and CDR2 (germline): SGHTA, FQGNSA. The CDR3 runs to 13 residues. CDR3 in DNA: TGTGCCAGCAGCTCGGACAGGGTGGGGGAGCAGTACGTC. It specifies CASSSDRVGEQYV.

V is TRBV3-1 (or the pseudogene TRBV3-2) and J is TRBJ1-1; D remains ambiguous. Trimming shortened V by 2 bases and J by 7 bases, and 11 bases separated the two germline ends. This CDR3 is 13 amino acids long. Per the germline V gene, CDR1 is LGHDT and CDR2 is YNNKEL (reference sequence). The CDR3 DNA reads TGTGCCAGCAGCCAAACCAACGGAGGTGAAGCTTTCTTT. Protein: CASSQTNGGEAFF.

The chain carries TRBV29-1 and TRBJ1-1; D not resolved. The V gene's germline CDR1 is SQVTM and CDR2 ANQGSEA. The CDR3 is made up of 13 amino acids. Trimming pared 3 bases from V and 4 bases from J, leaving 12 bases between. CDR3 bases: TGCAGCGTTGAGGCCTTGGAGGGCACTGAAGCTTTCTTT. The encoded protein is CSVEALEGTEAFF.

This chain links TRBV7-9 with TRBJ1-1; 7 nucleotides match TRBD1. V shed 5 bases, J shed 4 bases, and the junction held 13 bases outside the gene matches. The CDR3 has 16 amino acids. Germline lookup yields CDR1 SEHNR and CDR2 FQNEAQ (reference sequence). This CDR3 is CASSALLGGLGTEAFF. The CDR3, as DNA: TGTGCCAGCAGCGCCCTGCTAGGGGGCTTGGGCACTGAAGCTTTCTTT.

CDR3: CASSQGHPHGYTF. The CDR3 nucleotides read TGTGCCAGCAGCCAAGGACACCCCCACGGCTACACCTTC. The V and J genes are TRBV3-1 (or the pseudogene TRBV3-2) and TRBJ1-2, with unresolved D. Germline CDR1 LGHDT, CDR2 YNNKEL (reference sequence). Between the trimmed V and J ends, which lost 1 base and 8 bases, there was a span of 11 bases. CDR3 length equals 13 residues.

The CDR3 region is CASSQVARGANNQPQHF. CDR3 coding DNA: TGTGCCAGCAGCCAGGTAGCCCGGGGGGCGAATAATCAGCCCCAGCATTTT. The genes are TRBV4-2 and TRBJ1-5; weak D call: TRBD1 (6 bases). This CDR3 has 17 residues. Germline assignment: CDR1 LGHNA and CDR2 YNFKEQ. The V end was cut by 3 bases, the J end by 4 bases, with 19 bases between.

The rearrangement joins TRBV12-3 or TRBV12-4 to TRBJ1-5; D ambiguous. The V gene lost 3 bases and the J gene lost 8 bases, with 11 bases spanning the gap. CDR3 size: 13 residues. This CDR3 reads CASSFPLREPQHF. CDR3 nucleotides: TGTGCCAGCAGTTTTCCGCTTCGGGAGCCCCAGCATTTT.

This clone showed up just once. The chain links TRBV3-1 (or the pseudogene TRBV3-2) to TRBJ2-2, with 8 bases that match TRBD2. After removal of 4 bases from V and 5 bases from J, the junction contained 9 bases not matched to a gene. The germline CDR1 and CDR2 sequences are LGHDT and YNNKEL (reference sequence). There are 16 residues in the CDR3. The CDR3 sequence is CASSRVTGGGTGELFF. Written as DNA, the CDR3 is TGTGCCAGCAGCCGGGTGACGGGAGGGGGAACCGGGGAGCTGTTTTTT.